A single T cell receptor beta chain is shown here with its context. The data derive from a study of control samples from healthy donors and cancer patients. Libraries were prepared by immunoSEQ multiplex PCR; TCRdb keeps only in-frame clonotypes and omits some of them. Of some 18,000 clones listed, around 84% were seen once; the top ten hold 25% to 30%. This clonotype originated in a woman in her 70s with lung cancer. The specimen sequenced was PBMCs.

Here the CDR3 reads CASSLASGTGTDTQYF. The CDR3 nucleotides are TGTGCCAGCAGCTTGGCATCGGGGACAGGCACAGATACGCAGTATTTT. The chain uses TRBV5-8 and TRBJ2-3; 7 bases are shared with TRBD1. The germline V gene has CDR1 SGHTS and CDR2 YDEGEE. V was pared by 0 bases and J by 1 base, with 5 bases of the junction left unmatched. This CDR3 is 16 amino acids long.